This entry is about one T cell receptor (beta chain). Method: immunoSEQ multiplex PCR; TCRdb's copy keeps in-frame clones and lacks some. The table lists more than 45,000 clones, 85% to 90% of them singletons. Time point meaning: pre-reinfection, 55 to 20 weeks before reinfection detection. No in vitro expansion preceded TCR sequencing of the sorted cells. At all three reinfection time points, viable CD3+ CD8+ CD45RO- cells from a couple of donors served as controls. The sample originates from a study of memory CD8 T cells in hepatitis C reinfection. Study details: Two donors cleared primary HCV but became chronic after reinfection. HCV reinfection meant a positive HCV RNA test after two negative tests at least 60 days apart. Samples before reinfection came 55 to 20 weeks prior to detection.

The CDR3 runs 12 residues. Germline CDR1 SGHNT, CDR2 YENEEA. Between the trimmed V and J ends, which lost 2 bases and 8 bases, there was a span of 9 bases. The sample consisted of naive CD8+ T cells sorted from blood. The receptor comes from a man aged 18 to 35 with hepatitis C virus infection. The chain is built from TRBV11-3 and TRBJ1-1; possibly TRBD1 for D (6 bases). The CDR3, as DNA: TGTGCCAGCAGCTTACCAAGGGGGGAAGCTTTCTTT. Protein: CASSLPRGEAFF.